This record covers a single TCR beta chain. Its specific antigen is unknown. Base qualities are missing; no much larger clone stands one base away. The entry originates in a study of shared clonotypes between healthy human individuals (dated by TCRdb to 2020 to 2021). Notes on the research overall: The cohort comprised two women and three men aged 18 to 49 years. To estimate repertoire size and how much clonotype sharing occurs between individuals, the study deeply sequenced the blood TCR repertoires of 5 or 6 healthy adults. Different laboratories and diverse techniques were used to prepare libraries and sequence TCR repertoires, to increase sequencing depth and limit assay-specific biases. Per donor, three plates each were used for CD4 naive and CD4 memory, two for CD8 naive, and one for CD8 memory. Each donor's leukapheresis produced roughly between roughly 0.85 and 9.5 billion PBMCs. What the research found in general, with its limitations: When a few donors were compared, the shared fraction of clonotypes was roughly 5% for naive CD4, around 3.6% for naive CD8, 2.3% for memory CD4, and under 0.5% for memory CD8. Naive subsets generally had larger estimated clonotype richness than memory subsets. Clonotypes shared by all four sorted-subset donors showed higher generation probabilities than non-shared clonotypes. The small number of donors limited the genetic and exposure-history diversity represented. Rarefaction of sorted-subset datasets indicated incomplete sequencing despite the large sequencing depth. Pairwise subsampling led to the expectation that sequencing depth would affect the degree of clonotype sharing among donors. Only blood was sampled, and tissue TCR repertoires likely differ from those in blood.

Healthy HIV-negative adults with no recently reported acute infections or vaccinations were included as donors. Every donor was a Caucasian adult residing in Nashville, Tennessee, USA. CD4+ T cells were enriched through magnetic negative selection, after which naive cells were positively selected on CD45RA and the remaining negative fraction served as the memory subset. Blood was collected by leukapheresis, and PBMCs were isolated by Ficoll-Histopaque density gradient centrifugation and then cryopreserved in liquid nitrogen vapor phase. Analytical flow cytometry was used to check the purity and quantity of every magnetically sorted T cell population. Genomic DNA was isolated from every sorted fraction and measured by UV absorbance on a Nanodrop 2000c. TCR CDR3 regions were amplified from genomic DNA by multiplex PCR using the deep immunoSEQ assay. Extracted genomic DNA from each cell subset was distributed evenly across all wells of several immunoSEQ 96-well plates, and each plate was treated as a replicate. For sorted subsets, around 200 ng genomic DNA, equal to tens of thousands of T cell genomes, was loaded into each replicate PCR. The purified libraries were quantified using a Qubit 3.0 fluorometer, sized with a Bioanalyzer 2100, and then quantified again using the KAPA Library Quantification kit. Each immunoSEQ 96-well plate was sequenced on its own single-read 150-cycle Illumina NextSeq 550 flow cell. On the study's bioinformatics: Because the immunoSEQ output included only junctional sequences and no quality scores, the filtering could not be the same as the filtering used for full-length reads. To assign V/J genes and CDR3, sequences were annotated against IMGT germline references using PyIR, a Python wrapper for IgBLAST v1.9. Reads were removed for weak V/J assignments (E-value above 1e-6), missing CDR3, stop codons, out-of-frame junctions, or ambiguous translated residues. V3J clonotypes were defined as sequences sharing the same inferred V gene, J gene, and CDR3 amino acid sequence. To compute the percentage overlap between repertoires, the number of shared unique clonotypes was divided by the size of the smaller repertoire. RTK rarefaction, the Chao1 estimator, and Recon v2.1 estimates of unobserved clonotypes were used to assess repertoire richness. Generation probabilities were computed with OLGA for all TCRbeta clonotypes obtained by the gDNA method from several donors. This immuneACCESS table, as held by TCRdb, lists in-frame sequences with V and J called but not all clones. Of the missing ones, under half trace to an unresolved V gene in checked studies; the others have no known cause. That table is the source of V, J and clone size, and D and trimming were worked out from the DNA. This sample gives 2 million to 2.5 million clones in total; 90% to 97% of them show up just once. The top ten clones comprise 0.1% to 0.15% of the sample.

Clipping removes 5 bases from V and 3 bases from J, with 7 as the unmatched junction base count. As encoded in the germline V gene (reference sequence), CDR1 is MNHEY while CDR2 is SMNVEV. The CDR3 has 14 amino acids, counting the end cysteine and phenylalanine. Of the read, only the CDR3 DNA is kept; its 42 bases are in frame from base 1. This chain is built from TRBV27 and TRBJ2-7, and 7 junctional nucleotides match TRBD1. The sample was naive CD4+ T cells sorted from blood. The cell subset or site label, read with the paper, signifies: CD45RA+ positively selected. This sequence was found in a young man in good health. The sequenced DNA is TGTGCCAGCAGTAACGGGGACAGCCTCTACGAGCAGTACTTC. This yields the protein CASSNGDSLYEQYF.